This T cell receptor beta chain stems from a study of cytomegalovirus exposure and HLA in healthy donors. Study in general: There were 350 to 400 genotyped donors. Of these, about 81% fell in the genetic ancestry cluster associated with self-reported Caucasian donors.

Trimming cost V 2 bases and J 2 bases; bases outside gene matches: 3. There are 16 residues in the CDR3. The germline V gene has CDR1 SNHLY and CDR2 FYNNEI. With regard to this clone: What it recognizes is unknown.

PCR employed 60 Vbeta and 13 Jbeta primers. Assay: immunoSEQ multiplex PCR; the TCRdb copy retains only in-frame clones and omits some. The repertoire has approximately 130,000 clones, about 80% of them found once; the top ten carry around 1.2%. General study results and limits: Analysis was carried out at a later point, and it linked a missense DCLRE1C variant to TCR beta V- and J-gene trimming.

V is TRBV2 and J is TRBJ1-3, with 10 bases lining up with TRBD1. The material sequenced was PBMCs. The origin of this receptor is a man aged 50 to 60 in good health and CMV-seronegative. CDR3 bases: TGTGCCAGCAGTGAACGACAGGGGGCGGCTGGAAACACCATATATTTT. This encodes CASSERQGAAGNTIYF. Complete variable domain (other parts from reference TRBV2 and TRBJ1-3): EPEVTQTPSHQVTQMGQEVILRCVPISNHLYFYWYRQILGQKVEFLVSFYNNEISEKSEIFDDQFSVERPDGSNFTLKIRSTKLEDSAMYFCASSERQGAAGNTIYFGEGSWLTVV.